The rows below give T cell receptor beta chains drawn from one sample of a study of blood T cell repertoires in COVID-19. Assay used: immunoSEQ multiplex PCR; TCRdb lists only in-frame clones, some missing. Altogether about 280,000 clones are present, 82% being singletons, with the ten largest covering 5%. The sequenced sample was PBMCs or T cells enriched from blood (not recorded which). These receptors all stem from a middle-aged man who had been exposed to COVID-19. CDR3s include the opening cysteine and the closing phenylalanine or tryptophan. A D gene is named only where the DNA matches it firmly. Rows give clone size only sometimes, using once, few, many, or a class for an expanded clone.

CDR3aa,CDR3nt,v_gene,d_gene,abundance,j_gene
CASSPLPPTYEQYF,TGTGCCAGCAGCCCCCTCCCTCCTACCTACGAGCAGTACTTC,TRBV11-3,.,.,TRBJ2-7
CASINWDRGSYGYTF,TGTGCCAGCATCAATTGGGACAGGGGGAGCTATGGCTACACCTTC,TRBV6-5,TRBD1,.,TRBJ1-2
CASSQAQGGTGYTF,TGTGCCAGCAGCCAAGCCCAAGGGGGTACTGGCTACACCTTC,TRBV3-1/TRBV3-2,.,.,TRBJ1-2
CASSEFSGPSGTGELFF,TGTGCCAGCAGCGAATTCAGCGGGCCGTCGGGCACCGGGGAGCTGTTTTTT,TRBV9,.,few,TRBJ2-2
CASSYLADSSNYGYTF,TGTGCCAGCAGTTATCTTGCGGACAGTTCTAACTATGGCTACACCTTC,TRBV6-5,.,.,TRBJ1-2
CATTSGMDNEQFF,TGTGCCACGACTAGCGGGATGGACAATGAGCAGTTCTTC,TRBV10-3,TRBD2,.,TRBJ2-1
CASSLDPRFIGYTF,TGTGCCAGCAGCTTAGATCCGCGGTTCATTGGCTACACCTTC,TRBV11-2,.,.,TRBJ1-2
CASSYGLSSGGYTF,TGTGCCAGCAGTTACGGTCTATCCTCCGGTGGCTACACCTTC,TRBV6-5,.,.,TRBJ1-2
CASSPGLATYNEQFF,TGTGCCAGCTCTCCTGGACTAGCAACTTACAATGAGCAGTTCTTC,TRBV18,TRBD2,.,TRBJ2-1
CASSYSGTSGRAGETQYF,TGTGCCAGCAGCTATAGTGGGACTAGCGGGAGGGCCGGGGAGACCCAGTACTTC,TRBV7-9,TRBD2,.,TRBJ2-5
CASAGTGVADTQYF,TGTGCCAGTGCCGGGACAGGGGTTGCAGATACGCAGTATTTT,TRBV19,TRBD1,.,TRBJ2-3
CASSVNRERGIYNEQFF,TGTGCCAGCAGCGTAAACCGGGAGCGGGGGATTTACAATGAGCAGTTCTTC,TRBV7-2,TRBD2,.,TRBJ2-1
CASKLAGGYEQYF,TGTGCCAGCAAACTAGCGGGAGGCTACGAGCAGTACTTC,TRBV10-3,TRBD2,.,TRBJ2-7
CASSLLRGIGTDTQYF,TGTGCCAGCAGCTTGCTTCGCGGGATAGGGACAGATACGCAGTATTTT,TRBV5-4,.,.,TRBJ2-3
CASSPKLAGAGGNNEQFF,TGTGCCAGCTCACCTAAACTAGCGGGAGCCGGAGGGAACAATGAGCAGTTCTTC,TRBV18,TRBD2,.,TRBJ2-1
CASPDRCYNSPLHF,TGTGCCAGCCCCGACAGGTGCTATAATTCACCCCTCCACTTT,TRBV18,.,.,TRBJ1-6
CAWAGGQVTQYF,TGTGCCTGGGCGGGAGGGCAAGTGACCCAGTACTTC,TRBV30,TRBD2,.,TRBJ2-5
CASSDPTRDWSLAKNIQYF,TGTGCCAGCAGTGACCCGACTAGGGATTGGTCGTTGGCCAAAAACATTCAGTACTTC,TRBV6-1,.,.,TRBJ2-4
CAISESGSLGEKLFF,TGTGCCATCAGTGAGTCCGGTAGCCTAGGTGAAAAACTGTTTTTT,TRBV10-3,.,few,TRBJ1-4
CASSGTDYGYTF,TGTGCCAGCAGTGGTACAGATTATGGCTACACCTTC,TRBV2,.,.,TRBJ1-2
CASSYGSQGTYEQYF,TGTGCCAGCAGTTACGGGAGTCAGGGGACGTACGAGCAGTACTTC,TRBV6-5,.,many,TRBJ2-7
CASSFQGSRAKNIQYF,TGTGCCAGCAGCTTTCAGGGCTCTAGAGCCAAAAACATTCAGTACTTC,TRBV11-3,.,.,TRBJ2-4
CASSAYLAGGANEQFF,TGTGCCAGCAGTGCCTATCTAGCGGGAGGAGCCAATGAGCAGTTCTTC,TRBV6-1,TRBD2,.,TRBJ2-1
CAYSLSSYEQYF,TGTGCCTATAGCCTAAGCTCCTACGAGCAGTACTTC,TRBV30,.,.,TRBJ2-7
CASGGGFGNTIYF,TGTGCCAGCGGGGGGGGTTTTGGAAACACCATATATTTT,TRBV6-5,.,.,TRBJ1-3
CASSSTRQGFNGYTF,TGTGCCAGCAGCTCGACTCGACAGGGGTTTAATGGCTACACCTTC,TRBV5-4,TRBD1,.,TRBJ1-2
CASSLSLTDTQYF,TGCGCCAGCAGCTTGTCCCTCACAGATACGCAGTATTTT,TRBV5-1,.,.,TRBJ2-3
CASSLEGRNQPQHF,TGTGCCAGCAGCTTAGAGGGCAGAAATCAGCCCCAGCATTTT,TRBV11-2,.,.,TRBJ1-5
CASRSLQTVYDEKLFF,TGTGCCAGCAGGAGCCTTCAGACAGTGTATGATGAAAAACTGTTTTTT,TRBV6-6,.,.,TRBJ1-4
CASSLPGTSGIREQYF,TGTGCCAGCAGCTTGCCCGGGACTAGCGGGATTCGCGAGCAGTACTTC,TRBV5-5,TRBD2,.,TRBJ2-7
CASSLGQGAYGYTF,TGTGCCAGCAGCTTAGGACAGGGGGCCTATGGCTACACCTTC,TRBV7-9,TRBD1,many,TRBJ1-2
CASSYQPQGASRDEQYF,TGCGCCAGCAGCTACCAACCTCAGGGGGCCTCCCGGGACGAGCAGTACTTC,TRBV5-1,TRBD1,.,TRBJ2-7
CASSLGAGWSNQPQHF,TGTGCCAGCAGCTTAGGTGCGGGTTGGAGCAATCAGCCCCAGCATTTT,TRBV11-3,.,.,TRBJ1-5
CASRPGLAVQETQYF,TGTGCCAGCAGACCGGGACTAGCGGTCCAAGAGACCCAGTACTTC,TRBV2,TRBD2,.,TRBJ2-5
CASSLSGHGGETQYF,TGCGCCAGCAGCTTATCAGGACACGGGGGGGAGACCCAGTACTTC,TRBV5-1,TRBD2,.,TRBJ2-5